Reported below is one TCR beta chain. The antigen is not known. This entry is derived from a study of response to subunit inactivated influenza vaccine. One entry per CDR3 protein results from TCRdb running MiXCR on the RT-PCR reads. The sample lists some 500,000 distinct CDR3 sequences; around 25% were seen once. Study-wide results and caveats: It was suggested by the authors that few new T cells are recruited by each seasonal influenza vaccination.

This receptor was identified in a man in his fifties who received an inactivated influenza vaccine. The source material was CD4+ T cells sorted from PBMCs, sampled 5 days after vaccination.

In DNA form, the CDR3 reads TGTGCCATCAGTGACTTCGGCACCAGAGATACGCAGTATTTT. Encoded protein: CAISDFGTRDTQYF. The chain employs TRBV10-3 and TRBJ2-3, with D hard to call. Trimming left V 3 bases short and J 5 bases short, with 12 bases between. The CDR3 covers 14 residues. Looked up from germline, CDR1 is ENHRY and CDR2 is SYGVKD.